This TCR beta chain is from a study of a mutant IDH1 vaccine in newly diagnosed glioma. Background on the study: Treated patients had a mean age of roughly 40 years and a roughly 60% male, around 38% female split.

The data were produced by immunoSEQ multiplex PCR, yet TCRdb's version contains in-frame clones alone and is incomplete. Of around 120,000 clones detected, about 80% appear once; the ten largest clones hold 5% to 7%. CDR1 and CDR2 (germline): MNHEY, SMNVEV (reference sequence). This CDR3 contains 14 residues. V shed 5 bases and J shed 8 bases, with 16 bases lying between them. Described time point: week 11, during vaccination. In every dose of vaccine, 300 ug of mutant IDH1 20-mer peptide was given alongside topical imiquimod. This clone was picked up one time. Its target is not known. Source: PBMCs, taken from a glioma patient whose treatment included an IDH1 peptide vaccine. The receptor was isolated from a man aged 40-49 years with glioma. The chain employs TRBV27 and TRBJ2-4, with a weak D call TRBD1 (6 bases). The CDR3: CASSPRPPGDIQYF. The CDR3 nucleotides are TGTGCCAGCAGTCCGAGGCCTCCAGGGGACATTCAGTACTTC.